This T cell receptor beta chain appears in the sequencing data of a study of T cells in Graves' hyperthyroidism and ophthalmopathy. CDR3 size: 15 residues. CDR1 and CDR2 (germline): MNHEY, SMNVEV (reference sequence). Trimming removed 6 bases from V and 3 bases from J, with 15 bases in between. Amplification of TCR beta CDR3 regions was performed using RNA transcripts as template. HTBI primers drove first-round RT-PCR of the TCR CDR3. TCRdb re-called the multiplex PCR reads with MiXCR, one entry per CDR3 protein. Of 450,000 to 650,000 distinct CDR3 sequences listed, 13% to 15% are singletons. This clonotype was recorded many times.

The clonotype originates from a woman between 18 and 30 years old with Graves' ophthalmopathy. The gene calls are TRBV27 and TRBJ1-5, with D perhaps TRBD1 (6 bases). Sample: blood. In DNA, the CDR3 is TGTGCCAGCAGACCAACAGGGTGGGCCAATCAGCCCCAGCATTTT. Its translation is CASRPTGWANQPQHF.